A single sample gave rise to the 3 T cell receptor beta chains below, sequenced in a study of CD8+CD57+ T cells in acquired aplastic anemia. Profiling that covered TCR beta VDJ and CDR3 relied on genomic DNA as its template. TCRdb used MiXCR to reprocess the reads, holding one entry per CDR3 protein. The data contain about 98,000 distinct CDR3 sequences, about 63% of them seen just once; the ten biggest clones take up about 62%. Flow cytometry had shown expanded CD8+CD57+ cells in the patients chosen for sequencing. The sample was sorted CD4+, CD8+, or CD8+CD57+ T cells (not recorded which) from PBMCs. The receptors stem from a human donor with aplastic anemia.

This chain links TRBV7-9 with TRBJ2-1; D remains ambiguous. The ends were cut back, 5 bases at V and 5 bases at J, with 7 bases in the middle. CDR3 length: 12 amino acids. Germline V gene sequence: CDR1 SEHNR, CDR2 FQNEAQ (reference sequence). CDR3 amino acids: CASSLTHNEQFF. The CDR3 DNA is TGTGCCAGCAGCCTCACTCACAATGAGCAGTTCTTC.

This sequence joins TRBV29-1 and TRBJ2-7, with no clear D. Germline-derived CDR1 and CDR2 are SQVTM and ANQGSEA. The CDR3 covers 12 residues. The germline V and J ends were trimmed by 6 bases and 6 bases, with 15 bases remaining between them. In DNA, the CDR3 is TGCAGCGTACGACCGTGGCCAGGCGAGCAGTACTTC. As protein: CSVRPWPGEQYF.

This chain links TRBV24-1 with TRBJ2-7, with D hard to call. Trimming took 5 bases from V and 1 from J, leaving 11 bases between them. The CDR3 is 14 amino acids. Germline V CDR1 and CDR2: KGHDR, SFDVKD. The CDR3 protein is CATSGATSSYEQYF. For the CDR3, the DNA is TGTGCCACCAGTGGCGCGACTTCATCCTACGAGCAGTACTTC.